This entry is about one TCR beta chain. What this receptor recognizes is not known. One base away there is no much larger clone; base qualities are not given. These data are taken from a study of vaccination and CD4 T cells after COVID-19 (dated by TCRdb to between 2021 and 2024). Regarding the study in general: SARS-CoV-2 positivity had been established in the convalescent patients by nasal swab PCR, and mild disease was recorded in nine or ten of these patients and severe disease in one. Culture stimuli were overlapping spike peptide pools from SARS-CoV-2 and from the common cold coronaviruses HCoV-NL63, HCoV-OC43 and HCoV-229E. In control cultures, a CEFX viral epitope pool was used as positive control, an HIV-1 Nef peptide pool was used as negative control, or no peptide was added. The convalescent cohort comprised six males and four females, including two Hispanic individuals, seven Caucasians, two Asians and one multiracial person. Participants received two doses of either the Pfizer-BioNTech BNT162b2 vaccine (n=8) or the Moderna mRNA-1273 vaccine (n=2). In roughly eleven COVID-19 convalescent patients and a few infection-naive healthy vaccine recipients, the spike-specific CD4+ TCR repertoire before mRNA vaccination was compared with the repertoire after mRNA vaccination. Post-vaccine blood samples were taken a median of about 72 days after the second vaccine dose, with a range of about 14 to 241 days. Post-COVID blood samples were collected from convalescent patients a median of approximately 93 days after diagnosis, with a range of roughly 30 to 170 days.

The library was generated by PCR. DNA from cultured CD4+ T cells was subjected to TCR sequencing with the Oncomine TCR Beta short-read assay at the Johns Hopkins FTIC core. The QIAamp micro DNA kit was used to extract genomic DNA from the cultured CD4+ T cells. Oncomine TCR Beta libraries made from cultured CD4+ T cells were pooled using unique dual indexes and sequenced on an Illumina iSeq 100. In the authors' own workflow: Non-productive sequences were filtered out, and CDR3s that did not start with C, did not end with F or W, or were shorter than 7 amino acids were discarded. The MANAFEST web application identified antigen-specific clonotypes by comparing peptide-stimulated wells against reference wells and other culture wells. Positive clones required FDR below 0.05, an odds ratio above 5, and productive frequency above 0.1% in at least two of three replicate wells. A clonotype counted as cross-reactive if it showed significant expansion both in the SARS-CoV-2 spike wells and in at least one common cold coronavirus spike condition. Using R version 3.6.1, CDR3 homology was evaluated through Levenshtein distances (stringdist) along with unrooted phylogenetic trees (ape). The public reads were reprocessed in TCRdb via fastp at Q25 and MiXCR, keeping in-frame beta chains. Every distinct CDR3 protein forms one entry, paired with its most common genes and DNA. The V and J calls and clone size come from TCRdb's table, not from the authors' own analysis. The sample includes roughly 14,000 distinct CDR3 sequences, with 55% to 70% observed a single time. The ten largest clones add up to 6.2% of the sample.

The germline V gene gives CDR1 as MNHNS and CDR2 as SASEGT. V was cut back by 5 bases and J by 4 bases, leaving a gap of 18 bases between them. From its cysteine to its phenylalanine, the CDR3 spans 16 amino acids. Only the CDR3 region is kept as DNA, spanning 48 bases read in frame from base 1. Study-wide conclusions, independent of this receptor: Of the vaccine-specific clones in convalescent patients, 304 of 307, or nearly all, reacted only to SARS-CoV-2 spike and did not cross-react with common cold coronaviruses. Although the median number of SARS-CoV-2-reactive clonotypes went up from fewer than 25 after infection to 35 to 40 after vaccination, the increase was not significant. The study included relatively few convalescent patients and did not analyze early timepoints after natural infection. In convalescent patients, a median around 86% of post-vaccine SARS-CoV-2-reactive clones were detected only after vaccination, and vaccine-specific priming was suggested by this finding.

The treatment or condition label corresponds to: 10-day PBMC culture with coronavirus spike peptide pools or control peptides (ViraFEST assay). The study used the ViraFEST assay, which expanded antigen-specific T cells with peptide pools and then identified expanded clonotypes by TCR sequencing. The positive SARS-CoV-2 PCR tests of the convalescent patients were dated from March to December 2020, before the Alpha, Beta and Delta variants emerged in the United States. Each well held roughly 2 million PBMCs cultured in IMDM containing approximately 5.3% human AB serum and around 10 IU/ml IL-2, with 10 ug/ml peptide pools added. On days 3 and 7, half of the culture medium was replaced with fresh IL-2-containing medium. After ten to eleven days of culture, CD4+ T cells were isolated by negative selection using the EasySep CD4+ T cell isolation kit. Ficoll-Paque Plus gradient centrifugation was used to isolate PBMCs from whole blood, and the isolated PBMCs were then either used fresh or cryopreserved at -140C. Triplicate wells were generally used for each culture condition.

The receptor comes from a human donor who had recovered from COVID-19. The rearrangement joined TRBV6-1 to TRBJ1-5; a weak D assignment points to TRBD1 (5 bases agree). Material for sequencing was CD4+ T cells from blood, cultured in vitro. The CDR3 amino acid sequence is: CASSRETGGNNQPQHF. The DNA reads TGTGCCAGCAGTCGGGAGACTGGGGGTAATAATCAGCCCCAGCATTTT.